This T cell receptor (beta chain) was profiled in a study of T cells in localized non-small cell lung cancer (dated by TCRdb to between 2020 and 2021). Context from the whole study: T cell repertoires of 200 to 300 early-stage NSCLC patients were analyzed, with tumors being compared against uninvolved tumor-adjacent lungs. The cohort consisted of roughly 240 treatment-naive NSCLC patients whose localized lung tumors had been resected. NSCLC patients had a mean age of around 66 years, and approximately 140 were male and some 98 female.

Of note for this clone: The antigen this receptor binds is unknown. No quality values exist for individual bases; no much larger clone is one base distant.

The full study reports these points: Longer overall survival was associated with higher blood T cell density, whereas shorter survival was associated with higher adjacent-lung clonality. Because multi-region sequencing of the tumors was not done, intratumor heterogeneity could not be ruled out. Of the top 100 tumor clones, a median of 57 were detected in paired uninvolved adjacent lung; under 35 were also among that lung's top 100. Uninvolved tumor-adjacent lung showed the highest T cell clonality, higher than tumor, which suggests more focused antigenic responses in the uninvolved tumor-adjacent lung. Because the study design was exploratory, TCR variables were selected using unadjusted p-values without false-discovery rate correction.

At diagnosis, tumor, uninvolved tumor-adjacent lung and peripheral blood were collected and then preserved as a mix of FFPE and fresh-frozen material. Its CDR3 holds 13 amino acids, cysteine through phenylalanine. Of all the DNA, just the CDR3 is kept, 39 bases in frame from base 1. The germline V gene (reference sequence) gives CDR1 as LNHDA and CDR2 as SQIVND. V gives up 6 bases and J gives up 7 bases, and the segment between their germline ends measures 12 bases. The immunoSEQ Assay was used to sequence TCR beta CDR3 regions from DNA. The authors' analysis ran thus. T cell density was computed as TCR beta template counts normalized to usable DNA estimated by amplifying housekeeping genes. Using the preseqR package, richness was estimated by extrapolating to 120,000 templates for tissue samples and 400,000 templates for PBMC samples. Clonality was defined by subtracting Pielou's evenness from one. Tissue-enriched TCRs were identified by differential abundance testing using productive amino-acid clonotypes, minimum total count 5 and alpha 0.1. Repertoire overlap between compartments was quantified with the Jaccard Index and Morisita Overlap Index. GLIPH grouped TCR beta CDR3s together with public tetramer-defined viral CDR3s, and a viral motif had to include at least three viral sequences and show V-gene enrichment. The table comes from immuneACCESS by way of TCRdb, which keeps in-frame sequences with V and J called. Part of the clones is missing from these tables; in studies checked, under half for an unresolved V gene and the rest for unknown reasons. V, J and clone size are those of that table, while D and trimming were read from the DNA. For this sample there are thousands of clones; under 25% appear just once. The ten biggest clones cover around 5.7% of the sample.

Recombination joined TRBV19 with TRBJ1-4; the D gene assignment is ambiguous. The sample was lung tumor tissue, taken before any cancer treatment. The source of this sequence is a man aged 40-75 years with stage II lung adenocarcinoma. The DNA sequence follows: TGTGCCAGTAGACCCCATGGTATTGAAAAACTGTTTTTT. It translates to CASRPHGIEKLFF.